Each of the 16 T cell receptor beta chains below was sequenced from the same sample in a study of cytomegalovirus exposure and HLA in healthy donors. The assay was immunoSEQ multiplex PCR, and TCRdb's table has in-frame clones only and misses some. The table includes 45,000 to 65,000 clones, roughly nine tenths detected once. What was sequenced was PBMCs. The origin of the receptors is a woman aged 18-29 years in good health and CMV-seropositive.

This clone showed up just once. The chain combines TRBV30 with TRBJ1-2; TRBD1 aligns across 7 bases. V shed 3 bases, J shed 7 bases, and the junction held 5 bases outside the gene matches. Germline V gene sequence: CDR1 GTSNPN, CDR2 SVGIG (reference sequence). This CDR3 contains 12 residues. The CDR3, as DNA: TGTGCCTGGAGCCTGACAGGGAGTGGCTACACCTTC. This encodes CAWSLTGSGYTF.

The genes are TRBV5-1 and TRBJ1-2, with D possibly matching TRBD1 (5 bases). The CDR3 covers 16 residues. From germline, CDR1 is SGHRS and CDR2 YFSETQ. V gave up 4 bases and J gave up 7 bases, with 23 bases separating them. This chain's CDR3 is CASSASAGGIDPGYTF. In DNA form, the CDR3 reads TGCGCCAGCAGCGCGTCGGCGGGGGGAATCGATCCTGGCTACACCTTC. Full variable domain (missing parts from reference TRBV5-1 and TRBJ1-2): KAGVTQTPRYLIKTRGQQVTLSCSPISGHRSVSWYQQTPGQGLQFLFEYFSETQRNKGNFPGRFSGRQFSNSRSEMNVSTLELGDSALYLCASSASAGGIDPGYTFGSGTRLTVV.

This rearrangement joins TRBV4-3 to TRBJ2-7, with D possibly being TRBD2 (5 bases). The CDR3 is 13 amino acids. V was trimmed by 0 bases and J by 3 bases, leaving 6 bases between them. The germline V gene has CDR1 LGHNA and CDR2 YSLEER. The CDR3 nucleotides read TGCGCCAGCAGCCAAGATCGGGGCTACGAGCAGTACTTC. Its protein is CASSQDRGYEQYF.

V is TRBV5-1 and J is TRBJ2-5, with D possibly TRBD2 on 6 matching bases. From germline, CDR1 is SGHRS and CDR2 YFSETQ. This CDR3 comprises 14 residues. Trimming shortened V by 0 bases and J by 5 bases, and 11 bases separated the two germline ends. CDR3 protein: CASSLEGGVETQYF. CDR3 sequence (DNA): TGCGCCAGCAGCTTGGAAGGCGGGGTGGAGACCCAGTACTTC.

The chain is built from TRBV7-9 and TRBJ2-7; 13 positions agree with TRBD2. V lost 5 bases, J lost 3 bases, and 7 bases stayed unmatched. The CDR3 length is 16 residues. The germline gives CDR1 SEHNR, CDR2 FQNEAQ (reference sequence). The CDR3 DNA reads as TGTGCCAGCAGCACCACTAGCGGGGGGGCGAACTACGAGCAGTACTTC. Encoded protein: CASSTTSGGANYEQYF.

The gene calls are TRBV11-1 and TRBJ2-7; D is possibly TRBD1 (5 bases). The CDR3 contains 13 residues. Germline V CDR1 and CDR2: SGHAT, FQDESV (reference sequence). Between the trimmed V and J ends, which lost 1 base and 4 bases, there was a span of 8 bases. The CDR3 coding sequence is TGTGCCAGCAGCTTAGACAGGATTTACGAGCAGTACTTC. This gives the protein CASSLDRIYEQYF.

The chain links TRBV12-5 to TRBJ2-1; TRBD2 matches 10 bases. V gave up 0 bases and J gave up 9 bases; unmatched junction bases: 8. Germline assignment: CDR1 LGHNT and CDR2 FRNRAP. This CDR3 spans 16 amino acids. The CDR3 sequence: CASGLVRLAGDSEQFF. The CDR3 DNA follows: TGTGCTAGTGGTTTGGTACGGCTAGCGGGGGATTCTGAGCAGTTCTTC. The full variable domain, completed using reference TRBV12-5 and TRBJ2-1, is DARVTQTPRHKVTEMGQEVTMRCQPILGHNTVFWYRQTMMQGLELLAYFRNRAPLDDSGMPKDRFSAEMPDATLATLKIQPSEPRDSAVYFCASGLVRLAGDSEQFFGPGTRLTVL.

This clone was counted a single time. The chain joins TRBV6-5 to TRBJ2-7; D may be TRBD1 (5 bases). V was shortened by 6 bases and J by 11 bases, with 14 bases between the two germline ends. The CDR3 length is 11 residues. From germline, CDR1 is MNHEY and CDR2 SVGAGI. CDR3 protein: CASSLSGLKYF. The CDR3 bases are TGTGCCAGCAGCCTATCAGGGTTGAAGTACTTC.

The CDR3 region is CASSLLGALNYGYTF. The CDR3 bases are TGTGCCAGCAGTTTATTGGGAGCCTTAAACTATGGCTACACCTTC. The chain couples TRBV28 to TRBJ1-2; D uncertain. The CDR3 loop spans 15 amino acids. Germline V CDR1 and CDR2: MDHEN, SYDVKM. V shed 1 base and J shed 2 bases, with 11 bases lying between them.

This clone was observed a single time. CDR3 amino acids: CAWSVRRRTYNEQFF. The CDR3 coding sequence is TGTGCCTGGAGTGTACGGAGGCGGACCTACAATGAGCAGTTCTTC. This chain connects TRBV30 to TRBJ2-1, with TRBD2 as a possible D gene (5 bases). Trimming took off 0 bases at V and 2 bases at J, with 11 bases between the two ends. Per germline, CDR1 GTSNPN and CDR2 SVGIG (reference sequence). CDR3 length: 15 amino acids.

The gene calls are TRBV7-9 and TRBJ1-6, with D perhaps TRBD1 (6 bases). The CDR3 spans 16 residues. Germline assignment: CDR1 SEHNR and CDR2 FQNEAQ (reference sequence). Trimming cost V 5 bases and J 8 bases, with 19 bases left between them. The CDR3 spells CASSPLGGALHSPLHF. As DNA, the CDR3 is TGTGCCAGCAGCCCCCTAGGGGGGGCCTTGCATTCACCCCTCCACTTT.

The gene calls are TRBV27 and TRBJ2-1; 8 bases fit TRBD2. CDR3 length: 17 residues. Per the germline V gene, CDR1 is MNHEY and CDR2 is SMNVEV (reference sequence). After removal of 5 bases from V and 3 bases from J, the junction contained 12 bases not matched to a gene. The CDR3 DNA sequence: TGTGCCAGCAGTCCTTCGGGGGGGACGCATGACTACAATGAGCAGTTCTTC. Residues: CASSPSGGTHDYNEQFF.

The chain uses TRBV6-1 and TRBJ2-1, with no clear D. Trimming took off 2 bases at V and 10 bases at J, with 12 bases between the two ends. The V gene's germline CDR1 is MNHNS and CDR2 SASEGT. CDR3 length equals 13 residues. CDR3 in DNA: TGTGCCAGCAGTGAAAGAGGTTTTGCAGAGCAGTTCTTC. Protein product: CASSERGFAEQFF.

The genes are TRBV6-1 and TRBJ2-1; the D is unclear. Germline CDR1 is MNHNS and CDR2 is SASEGT. The CDR3 covers 13 residues. Trimming removed 1 base at V and 3 bases at J, with 4 bases between. CDR3 protein: CASSEVSYNEQFF. The CDR3 bases are TGTGCCAGCAGTGAAGTCAGCTACAATGAGCAGTTCTTC.

The chain couples TRBV6-4 to TRBJ2-3, with TRBD2 matching over 9 bases. This CDR3 has 14 residues. After removal of 3 bases from V and 5 bases from J, the junction contained 3 bases not matched to a gene. Germline V gives CDR1 MRHNA, CDR2 SNTAGT. The CDR3 bases are TGTGCCAGCAGTGAAGGCGGGGGGGGAGATACGCAGTATTTT. Its protein product is CASSEGGGGDTQYF.

The rearrangement joins TRBV9 to TRBJ1-4; tentatively, D is TRBD1 (5 bases). The CDR3 runs 15 residues. The V end was cut by 0 bases, the J end by 2 bases, with 8 bases between. Germline V CDR1 and CDR2: SGDLS, YYNGEE. CDR3 sequence: CASSVGQTTNEKLFF. CDR3 in DNA: TGTGCCAGCAGCGTAGGACAGACTACTAATGAAAAACTGTTTTTT.